The 26 T cell receptor beta chains below come from one sample, sequenced in a study of cytomegalovirus exposure and HLA in healthy donors. The PCR used 60 Vbeta and 13 Jbeta primers. Only in-frame clones appear in the TCRdb table, and some are missing; sequencing was by immunoSEQ multiplex PCR. The sample records 35,000 to 45,000 clones, roughly 51% being singletons. The source material was PBMCs. These receptors came from a man aged 55 to 69 in good health and CMV-seronegative.

This clone was picked up a small number of times. This sequence joins TRBV6-4 and TRBJ2-3, with D unresolved. The germline gives CDR1 MRHNA, CDR2 SNTAGT. The V end was cut by 2 bases, the J end by 0 bases, with 9 bases between. This CDR3 comprises 15 residues. The CDR3 protein is CASSDGSGSTDTQYF. For the CDR3, the DNA is TGTGCCAGCAGTGACGGTTCGGGTAGCACAGATACGCAGTATTTT.

This clone came up a few times. The rearrangement uses TRBV25-1 and TRBJ1-2, with D maybe TRBD1 (5 bases). The CDR3 consists of 14 residues. Germline lookup yields CDR1 MGHDK and CDR2 SYGVNS. V lost 3 bases and J 4 bases, leaving 12 bases between the germline ends. The CDR3 loop reads CASSDLTEIYGYTF. DNA for the CDR3: TGTGCCAGCAGTGATCTGACAGAGATCTATGGCTACACCTTC.

This chain joins TRBV6-5 and TRBJ1-1; the D gene is possibly TRBD1 (5 bases). CDR1 is MNHEY, CDR2 SVGAGI, per germline. The CDR3 totals 14 residues. The V and J ends lost 2 bases and 2 bases respectively, with 9 bases between them. CDR3 sequence: CASSYRGGNTEAFF. The CDR3 nucleotides are TGTGCCAGCAGTTACAGGGGAGGAAACACTGAAGCTTTCTTT.

In its sample, this clone was seen many times. Other DNA sequences from this sample encode an identical CDR3 as well. This chain uses TRBV19 with TRBJ2-5, with D perhaps matching TRBD2 (5 bases). Germline V lookup: CDR1 LNHDA, CDR2 SQIVND (reference sequence). Trimming took 6 bases from V and 4 from J, leaving 9 bases between them. The CDR3 extends over 12 amino acids. The CDR3 here is CASRLAGETQYF. The CDR3, as DNA: TGTGCCAGTAGGCTAGCCGGAGAGACCCAGTACTTC.

V is TRBV28 and J is TRBJ2-1; 14 nucleotides match TRBD2. With V trimmed by 6 bases and J by 4 bases, 5 bases remained unmatched. The CDR3 has 16 residues. CDR1 and CDR2 from the germline V gene are MDHEN and SYDVKM. The CDR3 reads CASRTSGRAWYNEQFF. CDR3 DNA sequence: TGTGCCAGCAGGACTAGCGGGAGGGCCTGGTACAATGAGCAGTTCTTC.

The chain is built from TRBV27 and TRBJ1-2; a weak D match, TRBD1 (6 bases). The germline V and J ends were trimmed by 4 bases and 4 bases, with 16 bases remaining between them. The CDR3 has 15 residues. Germline V gene data show CDR1 as MNHEY and CDR2 as SMNVEV (reference sequence). This CDR3 is CASSSYPGEGYGYTF. The CDR3 DNA reads as TGTGCCAGCAGTTCTTATCCAGGGGAGGGCTATGGCTACACCTTC.

The V gene is TRBV27, the J gene TRBJ1-1; D call uncertain. V was pared by 11 bases and J by 5 bases, with 15 bases between. Germline assignment: CDR1 MNHEY and CDR2 SMNVEV (reference sequence). The CDR3 spans 12 residues. The CDR3 bases are TGTGCCCGTCAGAGGGCGCGGACTGAAGCTTTCTTT. This encodes CARQRARTEAFF.

This chain joins TRBV2 and TRBJ2-1, with TRBD2 matching 9 bases. Germline CDR1 reads SNHLY; CDR2 reads FYNNEI. The CDR3 runs to 15 residues. With 1 base clipped from V and 7 bases from J, the junction kept 5 bases outside the gene matches. The CDR3 sequence: CASSEGLAGRNEQFF. The CDR3 DNA reads as TGTGCCAGCAGTGAAGGGCTAGCGGGAAGAAATGAGCAGTTCTTC.

V and J are TRBV2 and TRBJ2-5; TRBD2 matches at 11 bases. After removal of 6 bases from V and 7 bases from J, the junction contained 10 bases not matched to a gene. The CDR3 has 15 amino acids. Germline CDR1 is SNHLY and CDR2 is FYNNEI. CDR3 region: CASSAGTSGPGTQYF. For the CDR3, the DNA is TGTGCCAGCAGCGCCGGGACTAGCGGTCCGGGGACCCAGTACTTC.

This sequence joins TRBV10-3 and TRBJ1-1; D perhaps matches TRBD1 (6 bases). Trimming pared 4 bases from V and 1 base from J, leaving 10 bases between. The CDR3 loop spans 14 amino acids. Looked up from germline, CDR1 is ENHRY and CDR2 is SYGVKD. The CDR3 bases are TGTGCCATCAGTGGTAAAGGGGGGAACACTGAAGCTTTCTTT. Its translation is CAISGKGGNTEAFF.

The J gene is TRBJ1-2, the V gene TRBV7-2; the match to TRBD1 covers 7 bases. Germline CDR1 reads SGHTA; CDR2 reads FQGNSA. The CDR3 sequence is 15 residues long. V dropped 7 bases and J dropped 5; count of bases not matched to a gene: 13. The CDR3 loop reads CASNLGGRAEYGYTF. In DNA form, the CDR3 reads TGTGCCAGCAACCTAGGGGGCAGAGCGGAGTATGGCTACACCTTC. Combining the CDR3 with reference TRBV7-2 and TRBJ1-2 gives the whole variable domain GAGVSQSPSNKVTEKGKDVELRCDPISGHTALYWYRQSLGQGLEFLIYFQGNSAPDKSGLPSDRFSAERTGGSVSTLTIQRTQQEDSAVYLCASNLGGRAEYGYTFGSGTRLTVV.

This clone has just a few counts. The chain has TRBV7-9 and TRBJ2-3; TRBD2 matches at 10 bases. The CDR3 has 17 amino acids. Germline V CDR1 and CDR2: SEHNR, FQNEAQ (reference sequence). V lost 5 bases, J lost 6 bases, and 14 bases stayed unmatched. The CDR3 reads CASSQTLAGVYGDTQYF. The CDR3, as DNA: TGTGCCAGCAGCCAGACGCTAGCGGGAGTTTACGGCGATACGCAGTATTTT.

This clone was seen only a few times. The rearrangement joins TRBV5-4 to TRBJ1-1; D uncertain. V lost 7 bases, J lost 1 base, and 8 bases lay in between. The CDR3 spans 12 residues. The germline V gene encodes CDR1 SGHNT and CDR2 YYREEE (reference sequence). CDR3 in DNA: TGTGCCAGCCGCGGAGGGAACACTGAAGCTTTCTTT. Translated: CASRGGNTEAFF.

This rearrangement joins TRBV15 to TRBJ1-2, with D possibly being TRBD1 (5 bases). Germline loops: CDR1 LNHNV, CDR2 YYDKDF (reference sequence). The CDR3 loop spans 15 amino acids. The V and J ends lost 8 bases and 5 bases respectively, with 21 bases between them. The CDR3 sequence: CATDGGESRGYGYTF. Written as DNA, the CDR3 is TGTGCCACCGATGGAGGGGAGTCTCGGGGGTATGGCTACACCTTC.

This chain uses TRBV30 with TRBJ1-3; a weak D match, TRBD1 (5 bases). The CDR3 is 17 residues long. The V end was cut by 0 bases, the J end by 0 bases, with 15 bases between. Germline CDR1 reads GTSNPN; CDR2 reads SVGIG (reference sequence). Here the CDR3 reads CAWSVGAGRASGNTIYF. CDR3 bases: TGTGCCTGGAGTGTAGGGGCCGGCAGGGCCTCTGGAAACACCATATATTTT. The complete variable domain, with remaining parts taken from reference TRBV30 and TRBJ1-3, reads SQTIHQWPATLVQPVGSPLSLECTVEGTSNPNLYWYRQAAGRGLQLLFYSVGIGQISSEVPQNLSASRPQDRQFILSSKKLLLSDSGFYLCAWSVGAGRASGNTIYFGEGSWLTVV.

The rearrangement links TRBV9 to TRBJ1-4; tentatively, D is TRBD1 (6 bases). Germline CDR1 SGDLS, CDR2 YYNGEE. Trimming stripped 5 bases from V and 5 bases from J, with 10 bases between. The CDR3 is 13 amino acids. CDR3 coding DNA: TGTGCCAGCAGTGGGGGCGGGAATGAAAAACTGTTTTTT. It encodes CASSGGGNEKLFF.

The V and J genes are TRBV7-2 and TRBJ1-5; tentative D call: TRBD1 (6 bases). V was trimmed by 2 bases and J by 7 bases, leaving 15 bases between them. Germline CDR1 reads SGHTA; CDR2 reads FQGNSA. The length of the CDR3 is 15 residues. CDR3 protein: CASSLLTGLGQPQHF. In DNA form, the CDR3 reads TGTGCCAGCAGCTTATTGACAGGTTTGGGGCAGCCCCAGCATTTT.

The rearrangement links TRBV5-1 to TRBJ2-3; tentative D call: TRBD2 (6 bases). This CDR3 has 15 amino acids. CDR1 and CDR2 from the germline V gene are SGHRS and YFSETQ. With 4 bases removed from V and 0 bases from J, the gap between germline ends came to 12 bases. The CDR3 protein is CASSVFAGSTDTQYF. DNA for the CDR3: TGCGCCAGCAGCGTTTTCGCGGGGAGCACAGATACGCAGTATTTT. The full variable domain, completed using reference TRBV5-1 and TRBJ2-3, is KAGVTQTPRYLIKTRGQQVTLSCSPISGHRSVSWYQQTPGQGLQFLFEYFSETQRNKGNFPGRFSGRQFSNSRSEMNVSTLELGDSALYLCASSVFAGSTDTQYFGPGTRLTVL.

The V gene is TRBV29-1, the J gene TRBJ2-2; 9 bases align to TRBD1. The J segment lost 4 bases and the V segment lost 5 bases, leaving 5 bases of the junction unmatched. Per germline, CDR1 SQVTM and CDR2 ANQGSEA. CDR3 length equals 14 residues. CDR3 sequence reads: CSVFRTGATGELFF. The CDR3 region has the DNA TGCAGCGTTTTCAGGACAGGGGCCACCGGGGAGCTGTTTTTT.

The gene calls are TRBV7-8 and TRBJ2-3, with a weak D call TRBD2 (5 bases). CDR1 and CDR2 (germline): SGHVS, FQNEAQ. Trimming shortened V by 6 bases and J by 5 bases, and 6 bases separated the two germline ends. The CDR3 spans 11 residues. The CDR3 DNA sequence: TGTGCCAGCAGTGGACTAGATACGCAGTATTTT. This gives the protein CASSGLDTQYF.

V and J are TRBV7-2 and TRBJ2-1; TRBD2 matches at 8 bases. The junction had 7 bases not matched to a gene; V was cut back by 1 base and J by 8 bases. Germline V gene data show CDR1 as SGHTA and CDR2 as FQGNSA. The CDR3 spans 15 residues. The CDR3 protein is CASSLVPGGRDEQFF. The CDR3, as DNA: TGTGCCAGCAGCTTAGTTCCGGGAGGGAGGGATGAGCAGTTCTTC.

The CDR3 bases are TGTGCCAGCAGCCCAGCGGGGACTAGCGGGAGAAAATTATTGTACTTC. It codes for CASSPAGTSGRKLLYF. The J gene is TRBJ2-5, the V gene TRBV7-2; 14 nucleotides line up with TRBD2. CDR1 and CDR2 (germline): SGHTA, FQGNSA. V trimming: 5 bases; J trimming: 13 bases; junction bases outside the gene matches: 15. The CDR3 is 16 amino acids.

This clone was seen only a few times. V usage is TRBV7-8 and J usage is TRBJ2-5; TRBD2 is a possible D gene (5 bases). Trimming removed 1 base at V and 2 bases at J, with 14 bases between. This CDR3 region has 16 residues. The germline CDR1 and CDR2 sequences are SGHVS and FQNEAQ. CDR3 sequence (DNA): TGTGCCAGCAGCTTAGGCAAGGGAGTCCAACAAGAGACCCAGTACTTC. It yields the protein CASSLGKGVQQETQYF.

The chain joins TRBV11-2 to TRBJ1-1; D not certain. Germline CDR1 reads SGHAT; CDR2 reads FQNNGV. Trimming left V 2 bases short and J 1 base short, with 5 bases between. The CDR3 is made up of 13 amino acids. The CDR3 DNA reads TGTGCCAGCAGCTTATGGAGGAACACTGAAGCTTTCTTT. This codes for CASSLWRNTEAFF.

The V gene is TRBV6-5, the J gene TRBJ1-2, with 8 positions matching TRBD1. CDR3 length: 15 residues. Germline CDR1 and CDR2: MNHEY and SVGAGI. J gave up 3 bases and V 6 bases, and 9 bases lay outside the gene matches. The CDR3 bases are TGTGCCAGCAGCCGACAGGGGCAGGAACACTATGGCTACACCTTC. Amino acids: CASSRQGQEHYGYTF.

V usage is TRBV7-8 and J usage is TRBJ2-7; perhaps TRBD1 as D (6 bases). The V end was cut by 5 bases, the J end by 0 bases, with 23 bases between. Germline V CDR1 and CDR2: SGHVS, FQNEAQ. CDR3 length: 18 residues. CDR3 protein: CASSRTTSGTGISYEQYF. The CDR3 region has the DNA TGTGCCAGCAGCCGCACTACGTCAGGTACAGGGATCTCCTACGAGCAGTACTTC.